The 16 T cell receptor beta chains in this list originate from one sample, sequenced in a study of CD8 T cells in ankylosing spondylitis. TCRdb called the 5' RACE reads again in MiXCR, with one record for every CDR3 protein. The sample includes 35,000 to 50,000 distinct CDR3 sequences, approximately 9.9% seen only once; the top ten take around 1.5%. The sequenced sample was blood, either unsorted or a sorted T cell fraction (not recorded which). These receptor sequences come from a male donor with ankylosing spondylitis or in good health (not recorded which).

The chain carries TRBV19 and TRBJ2-3, with D unclear. The germline V gene has CDR1 LNHDA and CDR2 SQIVND (reference sequence). The CDR3 sequence is 12 residues long. Trimming left V 2 bases short and J 6 bases short, with 6 bases between. The CDR3 loop reads CASSILADTQYF. CDR3 in DNA: TGTGCCAGTAGTATACTCGCTGATACGCAGTATTTT. Full variable domain (missing parts from reference TRBV19 and TRBJ2-3): DGGITQSPKYLFRKEGQNVTLSCEQNLNHDAMYWYRQDPGQGLRLIYYSQIVNDFQKGDIAEGYSVSREKKESFPLTVTSAQKNPTAFYLCASSILADTQYFGPGTRLTVL.

The table lists this clonotype with a few counts. This chain connects TRBV18 to TRBJ2-5; D not certain. This CDR3 contains 12 residues. Trimming cost V 2 bases and J 0 bases, with 1 base left between them. Germline V CDR1 and CDR2: KGHSH, LQKENI. The CDR3 protein is CASSPYQETQYF. The CDR3 nucleotides read TGTGCCAGCTCACCATACCAAGAGACCCAGTACTTC. Full variable domain (remainder filled in from reference TRBV18 and TRBJ2-5): NAGVMQNPRHLVRRRGQEARLRCSPMKGHSHVYWYRQLPEEGLKFMVYLQKENIIDESGMPKERFSAEFPKEGPSILRIQQVVRGDSAAYFCASSPYQETQYFGPGTRLLVL.

This clonotype was observed a few times. The chain joins TRBV12-3 or TRBV12-4 to TRBJ1-2; the match to TRBD1 covers 9 bases. This CDR3 is 14 amino acids long. Germline trimming cut 7 bases from V and 4 bases from J; bases unmatched to any gene: 7. The CDR3 region is CASTSRTGVYGYTF. The DNA for the CDR3 is TGTGCCAGCACCTCACGGACAGGGGTCTATGGCTACACCTTC.

This clonotype appeared many times. This chain uses TRBV21-1 with TRBJ1-1. TRBV21-1 is listed as a pseudogene. The length of the CDR3 is 14 residues. The CDR3 region is CASARRVGNTEAFF. The CDR3, as DNA: TGTGCCAGCGCCCGACGGGTCGGGAACACTGAAGCTTTCTTT.

This clonotype was found many times. This chain connects TRBV5-1 to TRBJ2-5; D unresolved. The CDR3 is 15 amino acids. V was clipped by 0 bases and J by 4 bases, with 13 bases between them. Germline loops: CDR1 SGHRS, CDR2 YFSETQ. CDR3 region: CASSLEGTASETQYF. CDR3 DNA: TGCGCCAGCAGCTTGGAGGGCACCGCCTCAGAGACCCAGTACTTC.

The J gene is TRBJ2-2, the V gene TRBV5-1, with D perhaps TRBD2 (7 bases). With 7 bases removed from V and 0 bases from J, the gap between germline ends came to 13 bases. The germline V gene encodes CDR1 SGHRS and CDR2 YFSETQ. The CDR3 is 15 amino acids. The CDR3, as DNA: TGCGCCAGCGCTCCGGGGGGCGCGAACACCGGGGAGCTGTTTTTT. This gives the protein CASAPGGANTGELFF.

A few counts support this clonotype. The CDR3 nucleotides read TGCGCCAGCAGGCGGGAGGACTCCTACAATGAGCAGTTCTTC. Translation: CASRREDSYNEQFF. This chain links TRBV5-1 with TRBJ2-1, with 8 bases that match TRBD2. The V gene end was trimmed by 5 bases and the J gene end by 0 bases; junction bases not matched to a gene: 1. The germline CDR1 and CDR2 sequences are SGHRS and YFSETQ. The CDR3 loop spans 14 amino acids.

CDR3 amino acids: CASRSSGSTDTQYF. The CDR3 DNA follows: TGCGCCAGCAGGTCTAGCGGGAGCACAGATACGCAGTATTTT. The J gene is TRBJ2-3, the V gene TRBV5-1; TRBD2 matches at 8 bases. Trimming took 5 bases from V and 0 from J; bases not matched to a gene: 2. This CDR3 region has 14 residues. The germline gives CDR1 SGHRS, CDR2 YFSETQ.

There are a few counts of this clonotype. V usage is TRBV2 and J usage is TRBJ2-7; D possibly uses TRBD1 or TRBD2 (5 bases each). CDR3 length equals 14 residues. CDR1 and CDR2 (germline): SNHLY, FYNNEI. V lost 8 bases to trimming and J lost 6 bases, with 20 bases between them. CDR3 residues: CASGGTGPTSEQYF. For the CDR3, the DNA is TGTGCCAGCGGAGGTACAGGTCCTACGAGCGAGCAGTACTTC.

The gene calls are TRBV11-3 and TRBJ2-1, with no clear D. V dropped 3 bases and J dropped 5 bases, with 11 bases sitting between them. This CDR3 has 14 residues. CDR1 SGHNT and CDR2 YENEEA come from the germline V gene. CDR3 sequence: CASSFAADDNEQFF. CDR3 sequence (DNA): TGTGCCAGCAGCTTCGCAGCCGATGACAATGAGCAGTTCTTC.

This clonotype has a count of ten or more. V usage is TRBV20-1 and J usage is TRBJ1-4; the D is unclear. Trimming left V 3 bases short and J 0 bases short, with 26 bases between. CDR1 is DFQATT and CDR2 is SNEGSKA in the germline V gene (reference sequence). The CDR3 length is 20 residues. Here the CDR3 DNA reads TGCAGTGCTAGCCACCCGGGATCCACTATACCAGTTGCAACTAATGAAAAACTGTTTTTT. Its protein product is CSASHPGSTIPVATNEKLFF.

This clonotype has a count of ten or more. This chain joins TRBV25-1 and TRBJ2-6; 7 bases agree with TRBD1. Unmatched junction bases numbered 9, after V lost 6 bases and J lost 4 bases. This CDR3 is 16 amino acids long. In germline, CDR1 is MGHDK, CDR2 SYGVNS. The chain's CDR3 is CASSTYRGSGANVLTF. The CDR3 bases are TGTGCCAGCAGCACCTACAGGGGCTCCGGGGCCAACGTCCTGACTTTC.

This clonotype appeared a few times. Sequence at one end of the junction differs from germline and may be a read error. This chain joins TRBV29-1 and TRBJ2-2, with D maybe TRBD1 (5 bases). The germline gives CDR1 SQVTM, CDR2 ANQGSEA. The CDR3 is 13 amino acids. CDR3 in amino acids: CCVEGVGPGELFF. The CDR3 DNA is TGCTGCGTTGAAGGGGTAGGGCCCGGGGAGCTGTTTTTT.

In its sample, this clonotype was seen many times. The chain joins TRBV6-5 to TRBJ2-5; 7 nucleotides line up with TRBD1. The V and J ends lost 4 bases and 5 bases, in that order; junction bases with no gene match: 7. This CDR3 contains 14 residues. Germline V gene lookup returns CDR1 MNHEY and CDR2 SVGAGI. CDR3: CASSLRGGGETQYF. CDR3 nucleotide sequence: TGTGCCAGCAGTTTAAGAGGGGGCGGTGAGACCCAGTACTTC.

The table lists this clonotype with many counts. V and J are TRBV5-1 and TRBJ2-2; TRBD1 aligns across 7 bases. Germline V gene lookup returns CDR1 SGHRS and CDR2 YFSETQ. This CDR3 spans 15 amino acids. The V segment lost 4 bases and the J segment 4 bases; nucleotides outside the gene matches: 7. The CDR3 protein is CASSGRQGVTGELFF. Here the CDR3 DNA reads TGCGCCAGCAGCGGTAGACAGGGAGTCACCGGGGAGCTGTTTTTT.

This clonotype came up many times. CDR3 residues: CASSTPQGSYNSPLHF. DNA of the CDR3: TGTGCCAGCAGCACCCCTCAGGGTTCCTATAATTCACCCCTCCACTTT. The chain recombines TRBV7-2 with TRBJ1-6, with D possibly TRBD1 on 5 matching bases. V was clipped by 5 bases and J by 1 base, with 12 bases between them. This CDR3 has 16 residues. Germline CDR1 reads SGHTA; CDR2 reads FQGNSA.